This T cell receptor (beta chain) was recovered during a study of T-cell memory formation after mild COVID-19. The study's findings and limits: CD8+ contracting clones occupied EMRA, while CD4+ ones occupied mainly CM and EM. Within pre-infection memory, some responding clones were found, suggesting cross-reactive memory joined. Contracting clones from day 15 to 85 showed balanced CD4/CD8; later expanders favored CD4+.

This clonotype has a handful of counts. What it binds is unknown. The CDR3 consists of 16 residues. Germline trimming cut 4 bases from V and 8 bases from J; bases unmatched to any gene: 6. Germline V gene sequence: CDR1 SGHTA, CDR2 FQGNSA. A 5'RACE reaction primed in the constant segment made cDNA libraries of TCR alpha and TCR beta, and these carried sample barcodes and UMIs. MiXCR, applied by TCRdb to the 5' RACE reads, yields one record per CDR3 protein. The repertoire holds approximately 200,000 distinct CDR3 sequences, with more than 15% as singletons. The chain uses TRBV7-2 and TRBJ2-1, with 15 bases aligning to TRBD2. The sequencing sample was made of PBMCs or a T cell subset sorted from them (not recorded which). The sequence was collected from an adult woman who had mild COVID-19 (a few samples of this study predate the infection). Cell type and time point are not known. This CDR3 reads CASSSRTSGRAYEQFF. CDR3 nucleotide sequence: TGTGCCAGCAGCTCAAGGACTAGCGGGAGGGCCTATGAGCAGTTCTTC.